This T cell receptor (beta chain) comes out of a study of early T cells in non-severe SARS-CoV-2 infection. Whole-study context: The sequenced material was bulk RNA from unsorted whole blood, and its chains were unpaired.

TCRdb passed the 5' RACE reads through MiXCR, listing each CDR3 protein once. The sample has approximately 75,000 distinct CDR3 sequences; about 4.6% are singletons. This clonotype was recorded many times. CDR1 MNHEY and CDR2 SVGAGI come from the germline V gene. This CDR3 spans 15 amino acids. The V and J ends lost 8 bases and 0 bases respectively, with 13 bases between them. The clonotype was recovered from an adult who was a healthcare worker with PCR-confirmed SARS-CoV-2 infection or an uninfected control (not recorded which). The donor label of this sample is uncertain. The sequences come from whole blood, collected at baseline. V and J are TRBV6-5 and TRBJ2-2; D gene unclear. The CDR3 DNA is TGTGCCAGCTCAATCGGCACTTCGAACACCGGGGAGCTGTTTTTT. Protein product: CASSIGTSNTGELFF.